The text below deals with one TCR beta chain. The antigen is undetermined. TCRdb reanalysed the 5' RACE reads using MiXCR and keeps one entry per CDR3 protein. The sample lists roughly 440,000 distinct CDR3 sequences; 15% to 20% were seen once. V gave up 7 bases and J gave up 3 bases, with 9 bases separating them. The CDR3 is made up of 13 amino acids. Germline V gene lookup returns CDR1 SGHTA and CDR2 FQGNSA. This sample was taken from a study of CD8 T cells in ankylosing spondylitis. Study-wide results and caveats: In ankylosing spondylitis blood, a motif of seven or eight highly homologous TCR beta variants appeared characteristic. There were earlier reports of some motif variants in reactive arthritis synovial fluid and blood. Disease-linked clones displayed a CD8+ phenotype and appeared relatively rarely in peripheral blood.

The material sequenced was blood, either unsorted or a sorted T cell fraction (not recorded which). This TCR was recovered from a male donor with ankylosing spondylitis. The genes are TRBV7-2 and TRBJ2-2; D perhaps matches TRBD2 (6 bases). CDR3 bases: TGTGCCAGCATTACGGGGGACACCGGGGAGCTGTTTTTT. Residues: CASITGDTGELFF.